This record concerns one TCR beta chain sequence. The CDR3 runs 15 residues. In germline, CDR1 is SGHNT, CDR2 YYREEE (reference sequence). V was clipped by 5 bases and J by 9 bases; unmatched bases: 9. This sample was taken from a study of blood T cell repertoires in COVID-19. At the level of the study: Some COVID-19 samples were acute and others convalescent; all came from the United States, Italy and Spain. PBMCs, B-cell-depleted T cells, or T cells provided the cDNA or gDNA that made up the material.

Libraries were prepared by immunoSEQ multiplex PCR; TCRdb keeps only in-frame clonotypes and omits some of them. The profile covers approximately 100,000 clones, with over 85% appearing a single time and roughly a sixth taken by the ten largest. The receptor was isolated from a woman older than 75 in a cohort sampled during active COVID-19. V and J are TRBV5-4 and TRBJ2-1, with 12 nucleotides matching TRBD1. Sequences were obtained from peripheral blood. The CDR3 loop is CASSSGTGGIGEQFF. The CDR3 DNA follows: TGTGCCAGCAGTTCCGGGACAGGGGGCATAGGTGAGCAGTTCTTC. Full variable domain (remainder filled in from reference TRBV5-4 and TRBJ2-1): ETGVTQSPTHLIKTRGQQVTLRCSSQSGHNTVSWYQQALGQGPQFIFQYYREEENGRGNFPPRFSGLQFPNYSSELNVNALELDDSALYLCASSSGTGGIGEQFFGPGTRLTVL.